Reported below is one TCR beta chain. Its specificity is not known. This specimen belongs to a study of T cell clones after liver transplantation. Study at large: At least one year of complete immunosuppression withdrawal without enzymes over twice normal defined tolerance.

Germline CDR1 and CDR2: LNHNV and YYDKDF (reference sequence). There are 18 residues in the CDR3. The assay was immunoSEQ multiplex PCR, and TCRdb's table has in-frame clones only and misses some. Of tens of thousands of clones in the sample, 86% were seen once. Whole-study findings and limits: In a couple of subjects, few donor cells limited the measurable donor-reactive repertoire.

The rearrangement joins TRBV15 to TRBJ2-5; 11 nucleotides align to TRBD2. The DNA end favors TRBJ2-7, so the J call may be wrong. This receptor was obtained from a human patient who received a liver transplant. T cells may partly derive from the graft donor. The input for sequencing was CD8+ T cells from blood, taken 12 months after liver transplant. CDR3 amino acids: CATSSLLAGGSSSYEQYF. The DNA of the CDR3 is TGTGCCACCAGCTCCCTCCTAGCGGGAGGATCCTCCTCCTACGAGCAGTACTTC.